A single sample gave rise to the 22 T cell receptor beta chains below, sequenced in a study of T cell responses to AZD1222 COVID-19 vaccine. Profiling relied on immunoSEQ multiplex PCR, and the TCRdb table lists in-frame clones only, not all of them. This table has some 130,000 clones, just over 90% appearing once. The input for sequencing was peripheral blood, taken on day 0 of AZD1222 vaccination. Receptors originate from an adult in good health.

For the CDR3, the DNA is TGTGCCAACCGGCAACGCCATGGCTACACCTTC. It yields the protein CANRQRHGYTF. The chain recombines TRBV27 with TRBJ1-2; D gene unclear. This CDR3 has 11 amino acids. The V end was cut by 10 bases, the J end by 6 bases, with 12 bases between. Germline V lookup: CDR1 MNHEY, CDR2 SMNVEV (reference sequence).

The V gene is TRBV19, the J gene TRBJ1-4, with a tentative D call TRBD1 (5 bases). The germline V gene has CDR1 LNHDA and CDR2 SQIVND (reference sequence). The CDR3 runs 17 residues. V dropped 3 bases and J dropped 2 bases, with 16 bases sitting between them. This chain's CDR3 is CASSIGVGATTNEKLFF. The CDR3 coding sequence is TGTGCCAGTAGTATCGGAGTAGGGGCCACGACTAATGAAAAACTGTTTTTT.

The V call is TRBV6-2 or TRBV6-3, the J call TRBJ2-3, with 7 bases lining up with TRBD2. From germline, CDR1 is MNHEY and CDR2 SVGEGT. Unmatched junction bases numbered 6, after V lost 0 bases and J lost 0 bases. This CDR3 is 17 amino acids long. CDR3 protein: CASSYSLGDYSTDTQYF. CDR3 DNA sequence: TGTGCCAGCAGTTACTCACTGGGGGACTATAGCACAGATACGCAGTATTTT.

The chain couples TRBV28 to TRBJ1-5; TRBD1 might be the D (5 bases). Trimming shortened V by 7 bases and J by 7 bases, and 17 bases separated the two germline ends. Germline values: CDR1 MDHEN, CDR2 SYDVKM. This CDR3 is 14 amino acids long. CDR3: CASTIGGVRQPQHF. The CDR3 bases are TGTGCCAGCACTATTGGGGGGGTTCGGCAGCCCCAGCATTTT.

The V and J genes are TRBV15 and TRBJ2-7, with D possibly being TRBD1 or TRBD2 (5 bases each). Trimming removed 5 bases from V and 0 bases from J, with 11 bases in between. Germline values: CDR1 LNHNV, CDR2 YYDKDF (reference sequence). There are 14 residues in the CDR3. The CDR3 DNA sequence: TGTGCCACCAGCCGTCGGGGACCCTCCTACGAGCAGTACTTC. This translates into CATSRRGPSYEQYF.

The chain combines TRBV7-2 with TRBJ1-5; D remains unclear. The CDR3 length is 12 residues. V was shortened by 5 bases and J by 10 bases, with 12 bases between the two germline ends. Per the germline V gene, CDR1 is SGHTA and CDR2 is FQGNSA. The CDR3 reads CASSIQSRPQHF. The DNA for the CDR3 is TGTGCCAGCAGCATTCAGTCTCGACCCCAGCATTTT.

The chain combines TRBV3-1 (or the pseudogene TRBV3-2) with TRBJ1-1; possible D gene TRBD1, 5 bases. Trimming took off 1 base at V and 1 base at J, with 19 bases between the two ends. In germline, CDR1 is LGHDT, CDR2 YNNKEL (reference sequence). There are 18 residues in the CDR3. CDR3 in amino acids: CASSQALRQIPSNTEAFF. CDR3 coding DNA: TGTGCCAGCAGCCAAGCCCTGCGACAGATACCGTCGAACACTGAAGCTTTCTTT.

The chain carries TRBV12-3 or TRBV12-4 and TRBJ1-4; D gene ambiguous. The CDR3 loop spans 11 amino acids. Trimming shortened V by 1 base and J by 13 bases, and 7 bases separated the two germline ends. This chain's CDR3 is CASSLGTLLFF. CDR3 DNA sequence: TGTGCCAGCAGTTTAGGTACATTACTGTTTTTT.

The CDR3 reads CASSTFGTVNTEAFF. In DNA form, the CDR3 reads TGTGCCAGCAGCACCTTCGGGACAGTGAACACTGAAGCTTTCTTT. The chain uses TRBV9 and TRBJ1-1; TRBD1 matches 7 bases. J was trimmed by 0 bases and V by 4 bases; bases with no gene match: 6. Germline CDR1 SGDLS, CDR2 YYNGEE. The CDR3 covers 15 residues.

The rearrangement links TRBV9 to TRBJ2-5, with TRBD1 identical over 8 bases. The CDR3 has 15 residues. Trimming at V came to 4 bases and at J to 5 bases, leaving 10 bases not matched to a gene. Germline V CDR1 and CDR2: SGDLS, YYNGEE. The DNA for the CDR3 is TGTGCCAGCAGCCTCTATTGGACAGGGAGGGAGACCCAGTACTTC. Amino acids: CASSLYWTGRETQYF.

The chain is built from TRBV5-1 and TRBJ2-3; maybe TRBD2 (7 bases). Trimming removed 9 bases from V and 0 bases from J, with 17 bases in between. The V gene's germline CDR1 is SGHRS and CDR2 YFSETQ. This CDR3 has 15 amino acids. The CDR3 sequence is CAKIGGLASTDTQYF. CDR3 sequence (DNA): TGCGCCAAGATCGGGGGGCTGGCGAGCACAGATACGCAGTATTTT.

The V call is TRBV24-1, the J call TRBJ2-2, with a possible D match to TRBD1 (6 bases). Trimming removed 4 bases from V and 1 base from J, with 12 bases in between. The CDR3 covers 16 residues. The germline V gene has CDR1 KGHDR and CDR2 SFDVKD. The CDR3 region has the DNA TGTGCCACCAGTGACCGGGGACAACAGAACACCGGGGAGCTGTTTTTT. Translated, it gives CATSDRGQQNTGELFF.

The chain carries TRBV9 and TRBJ1-2, with 12 bases matching TRBD1. CDR3 size: 17 residues. The V gene's germline CDR1 is SGDLS and CDR2 YYNGEE. V shed 3 bases and J 3 bases; nucleotides not matched to a gene: 9. In nucleotides, the CDR3 is TGTGCCAGCAGCGCGGGACAGGGGGCCACCTGGGACTATGGCTACACCTTC. Translation: CASSAGQGATWDYGYTF.

The rearrangement uses TRBV5-1 and TRBJ2-2; D is ambiguous. The germline gives CDR1 SGHRS, CDR2 YFSETQ. This CDR3 is built from 12 residues. Trimming took 9 bases from V and 6 from J, leaving 12 bases between them. The CDR3 sequence: CATPLRSGELFF. For the CDR3, the DNA is TGCGCCACTCCACTGAGGTCCGGGGAGCTGTTTTTT. Based on the CDR3 plus reference TRBV5-1 and TRBJ2-2, the full variable domain is KAGVTQTPRYLIKTRGQQVTLSCSPISGHRSVSWYQQTPGQGLQFLFEYFSETQRNKGNFPGRFSGRQFSNSRSEMNVSTLELGDSALYLCATPLRSGELFFGEGSRLTVL.

The V gene is TRBV4-3, the J gene TRBJ1-5; D perhaps matches TRBD1 (5 bases). CDR3 length equals 16 residues. Germline CDR1 reads LGHNA; CDR2 reads YSLEER. Trimming pared 1 base from V and 5 bases from J, leaving 15 bases between. CDR3: CASSQVTGGLDQPQHF. In DNA, the CDR3 is TGCGCCAGCAGCCAAGTGACGGGGGGTCTGGATCAGCCCCAGCATTTT.

A few counts support this clone. The chain recombines TRBV7-9 with TRBJ2-7; the D gene could be TRBD1 or TRBD2 (6 bases each). V was trimmed by 6 bases and J by 4 bases, leaving 16 bases between them. Germline assignment: CDR1 SEHNR and CDR2 FQNEAQ (reference sequence). This CDR3 region has 14 residues. CDR3 sequence (DNA): TGTGCCAGCAGGGAAAAGGGGGAGGTGTACGAGCAGTACTTC. It codes for CASREKGEVYEQYF.

V usage is TRBV7-9 and J usage is TRBJ2-1, with a weak D call TRBD2 (6 bases). The ends were cut back, 2 bases at V and 5 bases at J, with 19 bases in the middle. The germline V gene has CDR1 SEHNR and CDR2 FQNEAQ (reference sequence). The CDR3 has 17 amino acids. CDR3 DNA sequence: TGTGCCAGCAGCTTAAGGGCAGGGTGGGGAGGAGACAATGAGCAGTTCTTC. Translation: CASSLRAGWGGDNEQFF.

The chain recombines TRBV24-1 with TRBJ1-2; possibly TRBD1 for D (6 bases). There are 14 residues in the CDR3. Trimming took 0 bases from V and 4 from J, leaving 8 bases between them. Germline CDR1 and CDR2: KGHDR and SFDVKD. The CDR3 DNA is TGTGCCACCAGTGATTTGGCCAGGGGCTATGGCTACACCTTC. Translated, it gives CATSDLARGYGYTF.

The chain recombines TRBV30 with TRBJ1-2; no clear D. The CDR3 sequence is 14 residues long. Trimming left V 0 bases short and J 6 bases short, with 14 bases between. The V gene's germline CDR1 is GTSNPN and CDR2 SVGIG (reference sequence). CDR3: CAWSVRSEADGYTF. The CDR3 nucleotides are TGTGCCTGGAGTGTAAGGTCAGAAGCGGATGGCTACACCTTC.

The chain joins TRBV5-6 to TRBJ1-2, with D possibly being TRBD1 (5 bases). V dropped 3 bases and J dropped 2 bases, with 8 bases sitting between them. CDR1 and CDR2 (germline): SGHDT, YYEEEE. The CDR3 consists of 13 residues. Here the CDR3 DNA reads TGTGCCAGCAGCTGGGACCAAAACTATGGCTACACCTTC. It specifies CASSWDQNYGYTF.

The rearrangement uses TRBV5-4 and TRBJ2-3; 10 nucleotides line up with TRBD2. With V trimmed by 2 bases and J by 2 bases, 5 bases remained unmatched. The V gene's germline CDR1 is SGHNT and CDR2 YYREEE (reference sequence). The length of the CDR3 is 16 residues. This CDR3 is CASSFGSGGITDTQYF. The CDR3 coding sequence is TGTGCCAGCAGCTTTGGTAGCGGGGGGATCACAGATACGCAGTATTTT.

About this clone: Other DNA sequences in the same sample also yield this CDR3. This chain uses TRBV19 with TRBJ2-6; tentative D call: TRBD1 (5 bases). The CDR3 consists of 17 residues. Germline CDR1 is LNHDA and CDR2 is SQIVND (reference sequence). V was cut by 7 bases and J by 0 bases, with 16 bases left in between. As DNA, the CDR3 is TGTGCCAGTAACCCAGGGCAGACCGTCTCTGGGGCCAACGTCCTGACTTTC. It yields the protein CASNPGQTVSGANVLTF.